The rows below give T cell receptor beta chains drawn from one sample of a study of CD8 T cells in Susac syndrome. TCRdb passed the immunoSEQ multiplex PCR reads through MiXCR, listing each CDR3 protein once. The sample lists 200,000 to 250,000 distinct CDR3 sequences, 95% occurring once. Source material: CD4+ T cells from PBMCs. These receptors were collected from a human donor with multiple sclerosis. Both conserved end residues are part of each CDR3. D genes are given only for firm matches. Where a row states a size, it is once, few, many or the class of an expanded clone; other rows omit it.

v_gene	d_gene	j_gene	abundance	CDR3nt	CDR3aa
TRBV29-1	-	TRBJ1-1	-	TGCAGCGCTGCTCAGAGGAACACTGAAGCTTTCTTT	CSAAQRNTEAFF
TRBV20-1	TRBD1	TRBJ1-5	-	TGCAGTACGACGGGAAAGGGGGCTTACAATCAGCCCCAGCATTTT	CSTTGKGAYNQPQHF
TRBV27	TRBD1	TRBJ1-2	-	TGTGCCAGCAGTTTAAGGGGAGGGGGCAGTGGCTACACCTTC	CASSLRGGGSGYTF
TRBV20-1	-	TRBJ2-3	-	TGCAGTGCTAGAGATCCCCCCACAGATACGCAGTATTTT	CSARDPPTDTQYF
TRBV2	-	TRBJ2-7	once	TGTGCCAGCAGTGGATGGGACATTGAGCAGTACTTC	CASSGWDIEQYF
TRBV2	-	TRBJ2-1	-	TGTGCCACCACTCGTGACCAGACCAATGAGCAGTTCTTC	CATTRDQTNEQFF
TRBV9	TRBD1	TRBJ1-2	-	TGTGCCAGCAACCCCGGGTCAGGGGGGTGGTATGGCTACACCTTC	CASNPGSGGWYGYTF
TRBV20-1	-	TRBJ1-2	-	TGCAGTGCTAGAGATACAGGGAATGGCTACACCTTC	CSARDTGNGYTF
TRBV29-1	TRBD2	TRBJ2-7	-	TGCAGCGTTGGATGGCTAGCGGGAGCCGAGCAGTACTTC	CSVGWLAGAEQYF
TRBV5-6	TRBD1	TRBJ1-4	-	TGTGCCAGCAGCTTGGCCTCCGGGACAGCGAATGAAAAACTGTTTTTT	CASSLASGTANEKLFF
TRBV15	TRBD1	TRBJ1-2	-	TGTGCCACCAGCCAGGGGGCAAGCTATGGCTACACCTTC	CATSQGASYGYTF
TRBV20-1	-	TRBJ1-2	-	TGCAGTGCTGGGACCGGGACGGACTATGGCTACACCTTC	CSAGTGTDYGYTF
TRBV30	-	TRBJ2-1	-	TGTGCCTGGAGTCCCGGGACATTATACAATGAGCAGTTCTTC	CAWSPGTLYNEQFF
TRBV28	TRBD1	TRBJ2-7	-	TGTGCCAGCAACGGACAGGGTGGCCACGAGCAGTACTTC	CASNGQGGHEQYF
TRBV27	-	TRBJ2-5	-	TGTGCCAGCAGTTTATCGGGATTACAGACCCAGTACTTC	CASSLSGLQTQYF
TRBV29-1	-	TRBJ2-2	-	TGCAGCGTTGTAATAGGCGGGCCCGACACCGGGGAGCTGTTTTTT	CSVVIGGPDTGELFF
TRBV2	-	TRBJ2-5	-	TGTGCCAGCAGAGCCAGGGCCCAAGAGGCCCAGTACTTC	CASRARAQEAQYF
TRBV11-2	-	TRBJ1-5	-	TGTGCCAGCAGCCCCGGGCAGTATAGCAATCAGCCCCAGCATTTT	CASSPGQYSNQPQHF
TRBV28	-	TRBJ1-2	-	TGTGCCACCCTCCTTTCTAACTATGGCTACACCTTC	CATLLSNYGYTF
TRBV20-1	TRBD2	TRBJ2-5	-	TGCAGTGCTCGGGGGGGGACCCAAGAGACCCAGTACTTC	CSARGGTQETQYF
TRBV13	-	TRBJ1-1	-	TGTGCCAGCAGCTTAGTCCCAGGGATGAACACTGAAGCTTTCTTT	CASSLVPGMNTEAFF
TRBV20-1	-	TRBJ1-6	-	TGCAGTGCTCCATGGGGTGGTAATTCACCCCTCCACTTT	CSAPWGGNSPLHF
TRBV12-3/TRBV12-4	-	TRBJ2-2	-	TGTGCCAGCAGCTTGGTGGAGGCCGGGGAGCTGTTTTTT	CASSLVEAGELFF
TRBV20-1	TRBD1	TRBJ1-5	-	TGCAGTGCTGCACAGGGGTACAATCAGCCCCAGCATTTT	CSAAQGYNQPQHF
TRBV18	TRBD2	TRBJ2-1	-	TGTGCCAGCTCCGCTCTACTAGCGGGGAACAATGAGCAGTTCTTC	CASSALLAGNNEQFF
TRBV19	-	TRBJ2-1	-	TGTGCCAGTACAACAGGTGTCATGCAGTTCTTC	CASTTGVMQFF
TRBV13	-	TRBJ2-7	-	TGTGCCAGCCGGCGTAGCGGCCAATCCTACGAGCAGTACTTC	CASRRSGQSYEQYF
TRBV29-1	TRBD1	TRBJ2-4	-	TGCAGCGTGGCCCGTGACAGGGGCACTAACATTCAGTACTTC	CSVARDRGTNIQYF
TRBV5-6	-	TRBJ2-5	-	TGTGCCAGCAGCCAGGGACGGCCTCCGTCATACTTC	CASSQGRPPSYF
TRBV18	-	TRBJ2-1	-	TGTGCCAGCTCACAGGGGTACAATGAGCAGTTCTTC	CASSQGYNEQFF
TRBV29-1	TRBD1	TRBJ1-1	once	TGCAGCACCGGACAGGGACAGTTAGCTGAAGCTTTCTTT	CSTGQGQLAEAFF
TRBV20-1	TRBD1	TRBJ1-2	-	TGCAGTGCCCCGGACAGGGGTGGAGGCTACACCTTC	CSAPDRGGGYTF
TRBV7-9	TRBD2	TRBJ2-7	-	TGTGCCAGCTCCGCAGCGGGAGCGTACGAGCAGTACTTC	CASSAAGAYEQYF
TRBV3-1	-	TRBJ2-7	-	TGTGCCAGCAGCTCCCTCCCCGGCTACGAGCAGTACTTC	CASSSLPGYEQYF
TRBV25-1	-	TRBJ2-1	-	TGTGCCAGCAGCGGATTGGGCAATGAGCAGTTCTTC	CASSGLGNEQFF
TRBV20-1	-	TRBJ2-7	-	TGCAGTGCTAGAGACCGGGGCACAGCCAGTTTCTACGAGCAGTACTTC	CSARDRGTASFYEQYF
TRBV9	-	TRBJ2-2	-	TGTGCCAGCAGCCCCCACATGAAGTCCGGGGAGCTGTTTTTT	CASSPHMKSGELFF
TRBV20-1	-	TRBJ2-3	-	TGCAGTGCTCCCAGGGGTTCAGATACGCAGTATTTT	CSAPRGSDTQYF
TRBV12-3/TRBV12-4	-	TRBJ2-3	-	TGTGCCAGCAGTTTGGTATTGGGGGGGGCCAGCACAGATACGCAGTATTTT	CASSLVLGGASTDTQYF
TRBV20-1	-	TRBJ2-2	-	TGCAGTGCTAGGTCTACCGGTGAGGTCGGGGAGCTGTTTTTT	CSARSTGEVGELFF
TRBV2	-	TRBJ1-2	-	TGTGCCAGCAGTGAAAAGGTATTCGACTATGGCTACACCTTC	CASSEKVFDYGYTF
TRBV24-1	-	TRBJ2-1	-	TGTGCCACCAGTGATTCCATCGGGGGCTCCTACAATGAGCAGTTCTTC	CATSDSIGGSYNEQFF
TRBV5-6	-	TRBJ2-5	-	TGTGCCAGCAAAACTAGAGGTTACGAGACCCAGTACTTC	CASKTRGYETQYF
TRBV20-1	-	TRBJ2-1	-	TGCAGTGCTACGTCCCCCACCGGGGCTAACAATGAGCAGTTCTTC	CSATSPTGANNEQFF